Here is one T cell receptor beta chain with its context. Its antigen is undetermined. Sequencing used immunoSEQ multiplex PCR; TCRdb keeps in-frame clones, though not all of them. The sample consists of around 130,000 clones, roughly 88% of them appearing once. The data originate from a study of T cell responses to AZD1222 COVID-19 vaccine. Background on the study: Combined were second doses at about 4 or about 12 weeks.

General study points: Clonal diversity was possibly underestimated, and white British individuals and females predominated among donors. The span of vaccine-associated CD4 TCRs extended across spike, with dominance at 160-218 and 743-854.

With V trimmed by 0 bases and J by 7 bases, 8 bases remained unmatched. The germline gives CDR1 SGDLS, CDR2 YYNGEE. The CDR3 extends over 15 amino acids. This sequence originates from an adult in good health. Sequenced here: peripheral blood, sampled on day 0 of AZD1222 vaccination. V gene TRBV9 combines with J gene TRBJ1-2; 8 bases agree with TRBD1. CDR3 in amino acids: CASSVGGDRIRGYTF. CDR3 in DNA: TGTGCCAGCAGCGTAGGGGGGGACAGGATTCGTGGCTACACCTTC.